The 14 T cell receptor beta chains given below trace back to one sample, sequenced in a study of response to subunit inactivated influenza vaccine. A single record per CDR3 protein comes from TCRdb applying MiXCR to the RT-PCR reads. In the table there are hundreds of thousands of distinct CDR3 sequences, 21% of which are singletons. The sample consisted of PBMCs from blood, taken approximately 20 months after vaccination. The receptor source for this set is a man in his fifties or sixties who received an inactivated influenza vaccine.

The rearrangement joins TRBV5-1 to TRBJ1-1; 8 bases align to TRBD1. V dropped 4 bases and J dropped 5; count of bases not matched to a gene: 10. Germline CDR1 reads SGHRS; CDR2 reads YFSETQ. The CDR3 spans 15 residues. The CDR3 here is CASSPWQGAKTEAFF. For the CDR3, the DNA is TGCGCCAGCAGCCCCTGGCAGGGGGCGAAAACTGAAGCTTTCTTT.

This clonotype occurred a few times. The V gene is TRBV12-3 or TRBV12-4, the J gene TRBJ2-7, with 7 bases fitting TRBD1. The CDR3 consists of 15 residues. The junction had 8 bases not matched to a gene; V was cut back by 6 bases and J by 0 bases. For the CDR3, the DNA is TGTGCCAGCAGGGCCGGGACAGCTTTCTCCTACGAGCAGTACTTC. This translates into CASRAGTAFSYEQYF.

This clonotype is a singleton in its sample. The CDR3 here is CASSQGVAGGYNEQFF. CDR3 sequence (DNA): TGCGCCAGCAGCCAAGGGGTAGCGGGAGGGTACAATGAGCAGTTCTTC. This chain connects TRBV4-3 to TRBJ2-1; 11 bases agree with TRBD2. The V gene end was trimmed by 1 base and the J gene end by 4 bases; junction bases not matched to a gene: 3. The CDR3 length is 16 residues. CDR1 and CDR2 from the germline V gene are LGHNA and YSLEER.

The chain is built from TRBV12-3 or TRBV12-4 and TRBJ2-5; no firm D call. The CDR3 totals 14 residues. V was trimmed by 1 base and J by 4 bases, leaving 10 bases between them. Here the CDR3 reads CASSLDVGRETQYF. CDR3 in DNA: TGTGCCAGCAGTTTAGACGTCGGTAGAGAGACCCAGTACTTC.

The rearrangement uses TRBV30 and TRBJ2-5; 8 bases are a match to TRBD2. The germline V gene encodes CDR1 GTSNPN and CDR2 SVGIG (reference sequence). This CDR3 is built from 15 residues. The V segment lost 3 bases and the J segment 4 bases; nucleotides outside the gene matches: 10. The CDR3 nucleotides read TGTGCCTGGAGAAATAGAGGGGCGGGAGGAGAGACCCAGTACTTC. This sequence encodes CAWRNRGAGGETQYF.

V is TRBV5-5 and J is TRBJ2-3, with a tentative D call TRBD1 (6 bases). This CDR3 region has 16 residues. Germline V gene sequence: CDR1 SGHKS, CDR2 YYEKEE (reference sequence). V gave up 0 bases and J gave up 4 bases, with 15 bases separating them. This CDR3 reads CASSLVGRGWSDTQYF. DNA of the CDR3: TGTGCCAGCAGCTTGGTGGGCAGGGGATGGTCAGATACGCAGTATTTT. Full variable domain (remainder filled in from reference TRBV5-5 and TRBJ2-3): DAGVTQSPTHLIKTRGQQVTLRCSPISGHKSVSWYQQVLGQGPQFIFQYYEKEERGRGNFPDRFSARQFPNYSSELNVNALLLGDSALYLCASSLVGRGWSDTQYFGPGTRLTVL.

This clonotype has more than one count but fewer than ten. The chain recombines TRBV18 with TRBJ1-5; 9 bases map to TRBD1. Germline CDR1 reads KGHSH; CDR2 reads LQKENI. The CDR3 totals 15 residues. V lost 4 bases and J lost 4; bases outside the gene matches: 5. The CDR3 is CASSRLGQGNQPQHF. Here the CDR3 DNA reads TGTGCCAGCTCACGACTAGGACAGGGGAATCAGCCCCAGCATTTT.

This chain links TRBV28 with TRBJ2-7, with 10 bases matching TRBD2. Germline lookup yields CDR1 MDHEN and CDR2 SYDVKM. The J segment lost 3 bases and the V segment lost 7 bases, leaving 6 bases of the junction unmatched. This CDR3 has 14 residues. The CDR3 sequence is CASTELAGGYEQYF. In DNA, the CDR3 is TGTGCCAGCACCGAATTAGCGGGAGGCTACGAGCAGTACTTC.

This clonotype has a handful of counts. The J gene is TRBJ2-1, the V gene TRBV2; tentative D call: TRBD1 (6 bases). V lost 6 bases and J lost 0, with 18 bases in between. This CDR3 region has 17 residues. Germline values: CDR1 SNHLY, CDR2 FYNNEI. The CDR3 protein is CASSSSGQGFSYNEQFF. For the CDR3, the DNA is TGTGCCAGCAGCTCAAGCGGCCAGGGGTTCTCCTACAATGAGCAGTTCTTC.

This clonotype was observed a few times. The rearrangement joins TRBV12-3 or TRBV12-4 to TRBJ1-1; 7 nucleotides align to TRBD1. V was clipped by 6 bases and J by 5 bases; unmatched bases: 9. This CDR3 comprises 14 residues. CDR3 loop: CASRPTGKGTEAFF. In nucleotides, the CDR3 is TGTGCCAGCAGGCCGACAGGGAAGGGGACTGAAGCTTTCTTT.

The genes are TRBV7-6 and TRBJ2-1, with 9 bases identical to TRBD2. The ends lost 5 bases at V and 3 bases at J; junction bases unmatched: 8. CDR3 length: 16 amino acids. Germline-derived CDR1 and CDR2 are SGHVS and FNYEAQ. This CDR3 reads CASSAQPSGVYNEQFF. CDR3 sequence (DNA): TGTGCCAGCAGCGCCCAACCTAGCGGGGTCTACAATGAGCAGTTCTTC.

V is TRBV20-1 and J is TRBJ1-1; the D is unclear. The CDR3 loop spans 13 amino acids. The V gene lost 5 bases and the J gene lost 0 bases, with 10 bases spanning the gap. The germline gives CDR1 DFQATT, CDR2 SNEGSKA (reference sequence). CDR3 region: CSAGQNLNTEAFF. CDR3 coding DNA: TGCAGTGCTGGTCAAAACCTGAACACTGAAGCTTTCTTT.

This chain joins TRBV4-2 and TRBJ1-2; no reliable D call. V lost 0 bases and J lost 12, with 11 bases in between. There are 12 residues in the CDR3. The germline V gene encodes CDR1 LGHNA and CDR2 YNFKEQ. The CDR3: CASSQDGRVNTF. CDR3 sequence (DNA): TGTGCCAGCAGCCAAGATGGCCGGGTGAACACCTTC.

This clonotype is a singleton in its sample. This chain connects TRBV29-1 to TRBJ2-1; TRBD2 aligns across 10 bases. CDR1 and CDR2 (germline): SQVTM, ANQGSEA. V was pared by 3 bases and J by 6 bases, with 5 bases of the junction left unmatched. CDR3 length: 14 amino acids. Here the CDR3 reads CSVEGLARRNEQFF. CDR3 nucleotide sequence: TGCAGCGTTGAGGGACTAGCGAGGCGCAATGAGCAGTTCTTC.